Listed below are T cell receptor beta chains from one sample, sequenced in a study of blood T cell repertoires in COVID-19. Only in-frame clones appear in the TCRdb table, and some are missing; sequencing was by immunoSEQ multiplex PCR. The sample yields 100,000 to 150,000 clones, approximately 83% seen once. The material sequenced was peripheral blood. The receptors originated from a woman between 65 and 79 years old with acute or convalescent COVID-19. The CDR3 runs from the conserved cysteine through the conserved F or W. The order of the fields is clone size, D gene, V gene, J gene, CDR3 protein, CDR3 DNA. The D gene is left open where the match is weak. Not every row has a clone size; where given, it reads once, few, many or a size class.

abundance: NA
d_gene: TRBD2
v_gene: TRBV5-5
j_gene: TRBJ2-5
CDR3aa: CASSLEGLASETQYF
CDR3nt: TGTGCCAGCAGCTTGGAGGGACTAGCCAGTGAGACCCAGTACTTC

abundance: NA
d_gene: TRBD1
v_gene: TRBV10-3
j_gene: TRBJ1-1
CDR3aa: CAIRQGAMNTEAFF
CDR3nt: TGTGCCATCAGGCAGGGGGCTATGAACACTGAAGCTTTCTTT

abundance: NA
d_gene: NA
v_gene: TRBV7-2
j_gene: TRBJ1-2
CDR3aa: CASSPWGDGFYGYTF
CDR3nt: TGTGCCAGCAGCCCTTGGGGGGACGGATTCTATGGCTACACCTTC

abundance: once
d_gene: TRBD2
v_gene: TRBV24-1
j_gene: TRBJ2-1
CDR3aa: CATSDVAGGPGRYNEQFF
CDR3nt: TGTGCCACCAGTGATGTAGCGGGGGGGCCGGGTAGGTACAATGAGCAGTTCTTC

abundance: few
d_gene: NA
v_gene: TRBV29-1
j_gene: TRBJ2-2
CDR3aa: CSVQDPKNTGELFF
CDR3nt: TGCAGCGTACAGGACCCAAAGAACACCGGGGAGCTGTTTTTT

abundance: NA
d_gene: NA
v_gene: TRBV3-1/TRBV3-2
j_gene: TRBJ2-3
CDR3aa: CASSHSRALADTQYF
CDR3nt: TGTGCCAGCAGCCATTCGAGGGCGCTTGCAGATACGCAGTATTTT

abundance: NA
d_gene: NA
v_gene: TRBV6-5
j_gene: TRBJ1-3
CDR3aa: CASSYSYRSGNTIYF
CDR3nt: TGTGCCAGCAGTTACTCGTACCGGTCTGGAAACACCATATATTTT

abundance: NA
d_gene: NA
v_gene: TRBV19
j_gene: TRBJ2-7
CDR3aa: CASSIPGHYYEQYF
CDR3nt: TGTGCCAGTAGTATCCCGGGACATTACTACGAGCAGTACTTC

abundance: NA
d_gene: TRBD2
v_gene: TRBV11-3
j_gene: TRBJ2-1
CDR3aa: CASSPEPPSGGAYNEQFF
CDR3nt: TGTGCCAGCAGCCCCGAGCCTCCTAGCGGGGGGGCTTACAATGAGCAGTTCTTC

abundance: NA
d_gene: NA
v_gene: TRBV28
j_gene: TRBJ1-1
CDR3aa: CASSFEPTEAFF
CDR3nt: TGTGCCAGCAGTTTTGAGCCGACTGAAGCTTTCTTT

abundance: NA
d_gene: NA
v_gene: TRBV15
j_gene: TRBJ2-1
CDR3aa: CATSSTGSRSYNEQFF
CDR3nt: TGTGCCACCAGCAGCACAGGGTCCCGCTCCTACAATGAGCAGTTCTTC

abundance: NA
d_gene: NA
v_gene: TRBV18
j_gene: TRBJ1-6
CDR3aa: CASSPGRTDNSPLHF
CDR3nt: TGTGCCAGCTCACCAGGCAGAACAGATAATTCACCCCTCCACTTT

abundance: NA
d_gene: TRBD1
v_gene: TRBV16
j_gene: TRBJ2-5
CDR3aa: CASSRTGGIGETQYF
CDR3nt: TGTGCCAGCAGCCGGACAGGGGGTATAGGAGAGACCCAGTACTTC

abundance: NA
d_gene: NA
v_gene: TRBV2
j_gene: TRBJ1-4
CDR3aa: CASSDRGRTEKLFF
CDR3nt: TGTGCCAGCAGTGACAGGGGCCGGACTGAAAAACTGTTTTTT

abundance: NA
d_gene: NA
v_gene: TRBV12-3/TRBV12-4
j_gene: TRBJ2-1
CDR3aa: CASSSHGRGEQFF
CDR3nt: TGTGCCAGCAGTTCGCACGGACGGGGTGAGCAGTTCTTC

abundance: NA
d_gene: TRBD1
v_gene: TRBV10-3
j_gene: TRBJ1-2
CDR3aa: CAISADRGGDGYTF
CDR3nt: TGTGCCATCAGTGCTGACAGGGGGGGGGATGGCTACACCTTC

abundance: NA
d_gene: NA
v_gene: TRBV18
j_gene: TRBJ1-3
CDR3aa: CASSPGTQNTIYF
CDR3nt: TGTGCCAGCTCACCAGGGACACAAAACACCATATATTTT

abundance: NA
d_gene: NA
v_gene: TRBV4-3
j_gene: TRBJ2-5
CDR3aa: CASSQETGTQTQYF
CDR3nt: TGCGCCAGCAGCCAAGAGACAGGCACGCAGACCCAGTACTTC